Detailed here is one T cell receptor beta chain. Antigen: not known. The sample originates from a study of cytomegalovirus exposure and HLA in healthy donors. General study results and limits: The authors excluded some V segments, including TRBV6-2 and TRBV6-3, as indistinguishable. HLA alleles were associated with 15,000 to 20,000 TCR beta sequences in a later analysis at 0.05 false discovery rate.

Use of 60 Vbeta and 13 Jbeta primers characterized the PCR. Some clones are missing from TCRdb's copy, which holds only in-frame ones; the method was immunoSEQ multiplex PCR. The sample has around 200,000 clones; more than 80% are singletons. CDR3 size: 15 residues. The germline V and J ends were trimmed by 2 bases and 2 bases, with 10 bases remaining between them. The germline gives CDR1 SNHLY, CDR2 FYNNEI. The sample consisted of PBMCs. This TCR was recovered from a boy younger than 18 in good health and CMV-seronegative. This chain joins TRBV2 and TRBJ2-4, with D maybe TRBD2 (6 bases). The DNA of the CDR3 is TGTGCCAGCAGTGAAATCCGGGGGACCAAAAACATTCAGTACTTC. Translating gives CASSEIRGTKNIQYF.